This is a list of T cell receptor beta chains from one sample in a study of Ad26.COV2.S vaccination and SARS-CoV-2 variants. Sequencing was performed with immunoSEQ multiplex PCR; in TCRdb, only in-frame clones are kept and a portion is missing. This table holds some 340,000 clones, around 84% found once. The source material was peripheral blood, sampled in a trial of Ad26.COV2.S vaccine versus placebo. These receptors all stem from a person between 18 and 65 years old who received the Ad26.COV2.S COVID-19 vaccine or a placebo. Each CDR3 is given with its conserved first and last residue. Each record gives: J gene, V gene, clone size, D gene, CDR3 DNA, CDR3 protein. The D gene is left open where the match is weak. Clone size is stated in some rows and not others, as once, few, many or a class when expanded.

j_gene: TRBJ2-2
v_gene: TRBV12-3/TRBV12-4
abundance: -
d_gene: -
CDR3nt: TGTGCCAGCAGTTTTTTTAGGGCCGGGGAGCTGTTTTTT
CDR3aa: CASSFFRAGELFF

j_gene: TRBJ1-2
v_gene: TRBV5-5
abundance: -
d_gene: -
CDR3nt: TGTGCCAGCAGCTTGGACAACTATGGCTACACCTTC
CDR3aa: CASSLDNYGYTF

j_gene: TRBJ1-5
v_gene: TRBV6-5
abundance: few
d_gene: TRBD1
CDR3nt: TGTGCCAGCAGAGGACAGGTAAATCAGCCCCAGCATTTT
CDR3aa: CASRGQVNQPQHF

j_gene: TRBJ1-5
v_gene: TRBV30
abundance: -
d_gene: TRBD1
CDR3nt: TGTGCCTGGAGCACTACAGGGGTGGTGGATCAGCCCCAGCATTTT
CDR3aa: CAWSTTGVVDQPQHF

j_gene: TRBJ1-1
v_gene: TRBV6-2/TRBV6-3
abundance: -
d_gene: -
CDR3nt: TGTGCCAGCAGTTATGGGGGCTACACTGAAGCTTTCTTT
CDR3aa: CASSYGGYTEAFF

j_gene: TRBJ1-4
v_gene: TRBV5-1
abundance: -
d_gene: -
CDR3nt: TGCGCCAGCAGCTTGGCCGCAGGGCCTAATGAAAAACTGTTTTTT
CDR3aa: CASSLAAGPNEKLFF

j_gene: TRBJ2-2
v_gene: TRBV7-3
abundance: -
d_gene: -
CDR3nt: TGTGCCAGCAGCTTAATGGGGTGGCTAGGCGCGGGCACCGGGGAGCTGTTTTTT
CDR3aa: CASSLMGWLGAGTGELFF

j_gene: TRBJ1-1
v_gene: TRBV12-3/TRBV12-4
abundance: -
d_gene: -
CDR3nt: TGTGCCAGCAGTTCCCAGGGCGCTGAAGCTTTCTTT
CDR3aa: CASSSQGAEAFF

j_gene: TRBJ2-1
v_gene: TRBV20-1
abundance: -
d_gene: TRBD2
CDR3nt: TGCAGTGCTAGTTGGACTAGCGGGGGGATCTCCTACAATGAGCAGTTCTTC
CDR3aa: CSASWTSGGISYNEQFF

j_gene: TRBJ2-1
v_gene: TRBV19
abundance: -
d_gene: -
CDR3nt: TGTGCCAGTCAGATAGGTCGCGAGCAGTTCTTC
CDR3aa: CASQIGREQFF

j_gene: TRBJ1-6
v_gene: TRBV18
abundance: -
d_gene: -
CDR3nt: TGTGCCAGCTCACCTTCAGTGGGGTCCTTTAATTCACCCCTCCACTTT
CDR3aa: CASSPSVGSFNSPLHF

j_gene: TRBJ2-2
v_gene: TRBV7-9
abundance: once
d_gene: TRBD2
CDR3nt: TGTGCCAGCAGCGCCGGACTAGCGGGGGACACCGGGGAGCTGTTTTTT
CDR3aa: CASSAGLAGDTGELFF

j_gene: TRBJ1-2
v_gene: TRBV18
abundance: -
d_gene: -
CDR3nt: TGTGCCAGCTCACCACGCAACTATGGCTACACCTTC
CDR3aa: CASSPRNYGYTF

j_gene: TRBJ2-3
v_gene: TRBV2
abundance: -
d_gene: TRBD2
CDR3nt: TGTGCCAGCAATCAAGCGGGGGCAGATACGCAGTATTTT
CDR3aa: CASNQAGADTQYF

j_gene: TRBJ1-2
v_gene: TRBV7-9
abundance: -
d_gene: -
CDR3nt: TGTGCCAGCAGCTTATCTGACAGTTTTAACTATGGCTACACCTTC
CDR3aa: CASSLSDSFNYGYTF

j_gene: TRBJ2-3
v_gene: TRBV7-9
abundance: -
d_gene: -
CDR3nt: TGTGCCAGCAGCTCTTCTACCACCACAGATACGCAGTATTTT
CDR3aa: CASSSSTTTDTQYF

j_gene: TRBJ1-1
v_gene: TRBV25-1
abundance: -
d_gene: TRBD1
CDR3nt: TGTGCCAGCAGTGTGGGGGAACAGGGGCGCCGTGGTGAAGCTTTCTTT
CDR3aa: CASSVGEQGRRGEAFF

j_gene: TRBJ2-5
v_gene: TRBV15
abundance: once
d_gene: TRBD1
CDR3nt: TGTGCCACCAGCAGCCTTGGGACAGGGGGGGAGACCCAGTACTTC
CDR3aa: CATSSLGTGGETQYF

j_gene: TRBJ2-2
v_gene: TRBV3-1/TRBV3-2
abundance: -
d_gene: TRBD2
CDR3nt: TGTGCCAGCAGCCAAGATTGGGCTAGCGGGGGGATGGGGGAGCTGTTTTTT
CDR3aa: CASSQDWASGGMGELFF

j_gene: TRBJ2-2
v_gene: TRBV6-5
abundance: -
d_gene: -
CDR3nt: TGTGCCAGCGGAACCGGGACTTGGACCGGGGAGCTGTTTTTT
CDR3aa: CASGTGTWTGELFF

j_gene: TRBJ1-2
v_gene: TRBV3-1/TRBV3-2
abundance: -
d_gene: -
CDR3nt: TGTGCCAGCAGCCCCGGGCGGTATGGCTACACCTTC
CDR3aa: CASSPGRYGYTF

j_gene: TRBJ1-1
v_gene: TRBV11-2
abundance: -
d_gene: -
CDR3nt: TGTGCCAGCAGCTTACAGGCGACTGAAGCTTTCTTT
CDR3aa: CASSLQATEAFF

j_gene: TRBJ1-1
v_gene: TRBV19
abundance: -
d_gene: -
CDR3nt: TGTGCCAGTAGTACCCGAGTAGGGTCCATGAACACTGAAGCTTTCTTT
CDR3aa: CASSTRVGSMNTEAFF

j_gene: TRBJ2-7
v_gene: TRBV5-1
abundance: -
d_gene: -
CDR3nt: TGCGCCAGCAGCTCCGGACTCGAACCCTACGAGCAGTACTTC
CDR3aa: CASSSGLEPYEQYF

j_gene: TRBJ1-2
v_gene: TRBV5-5
abundance: -
d_gene: -
CDR3nt: TGTGCCAGCAGCGTGCTACGGAACTATGGCTACACCTTC
CDR3aa: CASSVLRNYGYTF

j_gene: TRBJ1-4
v_gene: TRBV7-9
abundance: few
d_gene: -
CDR3nt: TGTGCCAGCAGCCCGAATACAGGCCTCGATGAAAAACTGTTTTTT
CDR3aa: CASSPNTGLDEKLFF

j_gene: TRBJ2-5
v_gene: TRBV3-1/TRBV3-2
abundance: -
d_gene: TRBD1
CDR3nt: TGTGCCAGCAGCCAGGGGACAGGGGGGAGAGAGACCCAGTACTTC
CDR3aa: CASSQGTGGRETQYF

j_gene: TRBJ2-5
v_gene: TRBV5-1
abundance: -
d_gene: TRBD1
CDR3nt: TGCGCCAGCAGCAATGGGGACAGTCAAGAGACCCAGTACTTC
CDR3aa: CASSNGDSQETQYF

j_gene: TRBJ2-2
v_gene: TRBV15
abundance: -
d_gene: TRBD1
CDR3nt: TGTGCCACCAGCAGAGCCCCCGGGACAGGGGTCCCCGGGGAGCTGTTTTTT
CDR3aa: CATSRAPGTGVPGELFF

j_gene: TRBJ1-5
v_gene: TRBV14
abundance: -
d_gene: -
CDR3nt: TGTGCCAGCAGCCAAAACAGAAATCAGCCCCAGCATTTT
CDR3aa: CASSQNRNQPQHF

j_gene: TRBJ1-5
v_gene: TRBV19
abundance: -
d_gene: -
CDR3nt: TGTGCCAGTGCGACATCTCGGGGCAATCAGCCCCAGCATTTT
CDR3aa: CASATSRGNQPQHF

j_gene: TRBJ1-2
v_gene: TRBV5-6
abundance: once
d_gene: -
CDR3nt: TGTGCCAGCAGCTTGGCCCACAGGGCAAACTATGGCTACACCTTC
CDR3aa: CASSLAHRANYGYTF

j_gene: TRBJ1-5
v_gene: TRBV30
abundance: few
d_gene: TRBD1
CDR3nt: TGTGCCTGGAGTGAAAGGCGCAGGGGGCTAGATGGCAATCAGCCCCAGCATTTT
CDR3aa: CAWSERRRGLDGNQPQHF

j_gene: TRBJ1-4
v_gene: TRBV18
abundance: -
d_gene: TRBD1
CDR3nt: TGTGCCAGCTCACCAGGTTCAGGGGGCAGTGAAAAACTGTTTTTT
CDR3aa: CASSPGSGGSEKLFF

j_gene: TRBJ2-3
v_gene: TRBV7-2
abundance: -
d_gene: TRBD2
CDR3nt: TGTGCCAGCAGCTTAGAGGGTCTAGCGGTAGGGACAGATACGCAGTATTTT
CDR3aa: CASSLEGLAVGTDTQYF

j_gene: TRBJ2-1
v_gene: TRBV24-1
abundance: few
d_gene: -
CDR3nt: TGTGCCACCAGTGATTTGGCCGGAGAGCAGTTCTTC
CDR3aa: CATSDLAGEQFF

j_gene: TRBJ1-1
v_gene: TRBV27
abundance: -
d_gene: -
CDR3nt: TGTGCCAGCATCTCGAGTATGAACACTGAAGCTTTCTTT
CDR3aa: CASISSMNTEAFF

j_gene: TRBJ2-2
v_gene: TRBV18
abundance: -
d_gene: TRBD1
CDR3nt: TGTGCCAGCTCAACGACAGGGCTAAACACCGGGGAGCTGTTTTTT
CDR3aa: CASSTTGLNTGELFF

j_gene: TRBJ2-1
v_gene: TRBV5-1
abundance: -
d_gene: TRBD1
CDR3nt: TGCGCCAGCAGCTTCGGGACAGGGGGCGATGAGCAGTTCTTC
CDR3aa: CASSFGTGGDEQFF

j_gene: TRBJ2-7
v_gene: TRBV4-3
abundance: once
d_gene: -
CDR3nt: TGCGCCAGCAGCCAAGAACCCCCCCCCTCGTCTGTGCCCTACGAGCAGTACTTC
CDR3aa: CASSQEPPPSSVPYEQYF

j_gene: TRBJ1-2
v_gene: TRBV11-1
abundance: -
d_gene: -
CDR3nt: TGTGCCAGCAGCAACACAGGTCACAGTTATGGCTACACCTTC
CDR3aa: CASSNTGHSYGYTF

j_gene: TRBJ2-1
v_gene: TRBV2
abundance: few
d_gene: -
CDR3nt: TGTGCCAGCATTGAAGAAATAAAATTGAATGAGCAGTTCTTC
CDR3aa: CASIEEIKLNEQFF

j_gene: TRBJ2-5
v_gene: TRBV3-1/TRBV3-2
abundance: -
d_gene: -
CDR3nt: TGTGCCAGCAGCCAAGAAAGGACTGGTGGGCAAGAGACCCAGTACTTC
CDR3aa: CASSQERTGGQETQYF

j_gene: TRBJ1-5
v_gene: TRBV7-9
abundance: once
d_gene: TRBD1
CDR3nt: TGTGCCAGCAGTTATCATCTGACAGGGGGCCGCAATCAGCCCCAGCATTTT
CDR3aa: CASSYHLTGGRNQPQHF

j_gene: TRBJ2-7
v_gene: TRBV18
abundance: -
d_gene: -
CDR3nt: TGTGCCAGCTCACGAGGGACGAGCGAGCAGTACTTC
CDR3aa: CASSRGTSEQYF

j_gene: TRBJ1-3
v_gene: TRBV3-1/TRBV3-2
abundance: -
d_gene: -
CDR3nt: TGTGCCAGCACGAACAGGGATCGCTCTGGAAACACCATATATTTT
CDR3aa: CASTNRDRSGNTIYF

j_gene: TRBJ2-5
v_gene: TRBV7-7
abundance: -
d_gene: -
CDR3nt: TGTGCTAGCAGCTTAGCCCGATCCACGGCCCAGTACTTC
CDR3aa: CASSLARSTAQYF

j_gene: TRBJ2-5
v_gene: TRBV7-2
abundance: -
d_gene: -
CDR3nt: TGTGCCAGCAGCTTGGGTTTAGGGGGGGAGGAGACCCAGTACTTC
CDR3aa: CASSLGLGGEETQYF

j_gene: TRBJ1-3
v_gene: TRBV5-1
abundance: -
d_gene: -
CDR3nt: TGCGCCAGCAGCTTGGCTACAGGGCCCGGAAACACCATATATTTT
CDR3aa: CASSLATGPGNTIYF

j_gene: TRBJ2-7
v_gene: TRBV5-1
abundance: -
d_gene: -
CDR3nt: TGCGCCAGCAGCCTACGGCCCTACGAGCAGTACTTC
CDR3aa: CASSLRPYEQYF

j_gene: TRBJ1-1
v_gene: TRBV2
abundance: -
d_gene: -
CDR3nt: TGTGCCAGCAAACCCGGTCGGGGACTGCCGAACACTGAAGCTTTCTTT
CDR3aa: CASKPGRGLPNTEAFF

j_gene: TRBJ1-5
v_gene: TRBV19
abundance: -
d_gene: TRBD1
CDR3nt: TGTGCCAGTAGTATGGGCCAGGGGGGCAATCAGCCCCAGCATTTT
CDR3aa: CASSMGQGGNQPQHF

j_gene: TRBJ1-1
v_gene: TRBV16
abundance: few
d_gene: TRBD1
CDR3nt: TGTGCCAGCAGCCAACTCCCGGGACAGGGGAACACTGAAGCTTTCTTT
CDR3aa: CASSQLPGQGNTEAFF

j_gene: TRBJ2-2
v_gene: TRBV9
abundance: -
d_gene: TRBD1
CDR3nt: TGTGCCAGCAGCGTTTCCGGGACAGTCACCGGGGAGCTGTTTTTT
CDR3aa: CASSVSGTVTGELFF

j_gene: TRBJ1-4
v_gene: TRBV2
abundance: once
d_gene: -
CDR3nt: TGTGCCAGCAGTGACTTGACAGGAGCGGGAAAGCAACTGTTTTTT
CDR3aa: CASSDLTGAGKQLFF

j_gene: TRBJ2-7
v_gene: TRBV7-2
abundance: -
d_gene: -
CDR3nt: TGTGCCAGCAGGACAATGGGCGGCTCCTACGAGCAGTACTTC
CDR3aa: CASRTMGGSYEQYF

j_gene: TRBJ2-1
v_gene: TRBV30
abundance: -
d_gene: -
CDR3nt: TGTGCCTGGAGTACACACTCCTACAATGAGCAGTTCTTC
CDR3aa: CAWSTHSYNEQFF

j_gene: TRBJ1-3
v_gene: TRBV18
abundance: -
d_gene: -
CDR3nt: TGTGCCAGCTCACCATTCATCGCCCTCTCTGGAAACACCATATATTTT
CDR3aa: CASSPFIALSGNTIYF

j_gene: TRBJ1-5
v_gene: TRBV18
abundance: -
d_gene: -
CDR3nt: TGTGCCAGCTCACCAGGGAGCGGAGATCAGCCCCAGCATTTT
CDR3aa: CASSPGSGDQPQHF

j_gene: TRBJ2-3
v_gene: TRBV7-6
abundance: -
d_gene: TRBD1
CDR3nt: TGTGCCAGCAGCTGGGACAGGGCCCCTAGCACAGATACGCAGTATTTT
CDR3aa: CASSWDRAPSTDTQYF